The clone carrying this T cell receptor beta chain was counted between two and nine times. Its antigen is still unknown. This CDR3 comprises 12 residues. The V gene's germline CDR1 is LNHDA and CDR2 SQIVND (reference sequence). V shed 4 bases and J shed 8 bases, with 9 bases lying between them. The data belong to a study of radiotherapy plus CTLA-4 blockade in lung cancer. Study-level findings and limits: Early blood T cell clone changes and increased post-radiation serum interferon-beta were reportedly the strongest response predictors.

Sequencing used immunoSEQ multiplex PCR; TCRdb keeps in-frame clones, though not all of them. This sample has 60,000 to 75,000 clones, with approximately 76% found just once. This TCR was sampled from a human donor with non-small cell lung cancer whose response to radiotherapy plus ipilimumab could not be evaluated. Some clones in this sample may be carry-over from other donors' samples. The sequencing here drew on peripheral blood, taken from a patient treated with radiotherapy plus ipilimumab. This sequence joins TRBV19 and TRBJ1-5, with unresolved D. CDR3 coding DNA: TGTGCCAGTAGTACCCAGTTAAAGCCCCAGCATTTT. Translated, it gives CASSTQLKPQHF.